This is a list of T cell receptor beta chains from one sample in a study of shared clonotypes between healthy human individuals. Sequencing was performed with immunoSEQ multiplex PCR; in TCRdb, only in-frame clones are kept and a portion is missing. In the table there are about 2.5 million clones, 85% to 95% of which are singletons. The source material was naive CD4+ T cells from PBMCs. The receptor set was obtained from a man younger than 35 in good health. Some clones in this sample may be carry-over from other donors' samples. The CDR3 runs from the conserved cysteine through the conserved F or W. A D gene is named only where the DNA matches it firmly. The size entry is marked missing in some rows and otherwise reads once, few, many or a size class.

clone size: once; J gene: TRBJ2-1; V gene: TRBV18; D gene: TRBD2; CDR3 protein: CASSPLAGGPYEQFF; CDR3 DNA: TGTGCCAGCTCACCCCTAGCGGGAGGGCCCTATGAGCAGTTCTTC
clone size: -; J gene: TRBJ2-1; V gene: TRBV28; D gene: -; CDR3 protein: CASSSPLTEQFF; CDR3 DNA: TGTGCCAGCAGTTCGCCCCTTACTGAGCAGTTCTTC
clone size: -; J gene: TRBJ1-3; V gene: TRBV18; D gene: TRBD1; CDR3 protein: CASSRGQGVNTIYF; CDR3 DNA: TGTGCCAGCTCACGCGGACAGGGGGTTAACACCATATATTTT
clone size: -; J gene: TRBJ2-7; V gene: TRBV21-1; D gene: -; CDR3 protein: CASSKATGGSYEQYF; CDR3 DNA: TGTGCCAGCAGCAAAGCGACAGGGGGTTCGTACGAGCAGTACTTC
clone size: -; J gene: TRBJ1-2; V gene: TRBV28; D gene: TRBD1; CDR3 protein: CASSLPGQGAGGYTF; CDR3 DNA: TGTGCCAGCAGTTTACCCGGACAGGGGGCGGGAGGCTACACCTTC
clone size: -; J gene: TRBJ1-5; V gene: TRBV21-1; D gene: -; CDR3 protein: CASSPLGSRQGSSFQPQHF; CDR3 DNA: TGTGCCAGCAGCCCACTCGGAAGTAGACAGGGTTCATCGTTTCAGCCCCAGCATTTT
clone size: -; J gene: TRBJ1-3; V gene: TRBV7-8; D gene: TRBD1; CDR3 protein: CASALQGGFNTIYF; CDR3 DNA: TGTGCCAGCGCCCTCCAGGGGGGGTTTAACACCATATATTTT
clone size: -; J gene: TRBJ1-1; V gene: TRBV28; D gene: -; CDR3 protein: CASSADHLGQTEAFF; CDR3 DNA: TGTGCCAGCAGTGCCGACCACCTCGGACAGACTGAAGCTTTCTTT
clone size: -; J gene: TRBJ1-5; V gene: TRBV19; D gene: -; CDR3 protein: CASSINGARQPQHF; CDR3 DNA: TGTGCCAGTAGTATCAACGGGGCCCGTCAGCCCCAGCATTTT
clone size: -; J gene: TRBJ2-7; V gene: TRBV19; D gene: TRBD1; CDR3 protein: CASSIGTGGRSSYEQYF; CDR3 DNA: TGTGCCAGTAGTATTGGGACAGGGGGCCGGAGTTCCTACGAGCAGTACTTC
clone size: few; J gene: TRBJ1-5; V gene: TRBV2; D gene: -; CDR3 protein: CASSDFVSTLWHF; CDR3 DNA: TGTGCCAGCAGTGATTTTGTCAGCACGCTGTGGCATTTT
clone size: -; J gene: TRBJ2-7; V gene: TRBV28; D gene: -; CDR3 protein: CATLPLHLSYEQYF; CDR3 DNA: TGTGCCACCCTACCGCTTCATCTCTCCTACGAGCAGTACTTC
clone size: -; J gene: TRBJ2-7; V gene: TRBV11-2; D gene: TRBD1; CDR3 protein: CASSRQGSFIEQYF; CDR3 DNA: TGTGCCAGCAGCCGACAGGGCTCGTTTATCGAGCAGTACTTC
clone size: -; J gene: TRBJ1-2; V gene: TRBV9; D gene: -; CDR3 protein: CASSAQALANYGYTF; CDR3 DNA: TGTGCCAGCAGCGCACAGGCTTTAGCTAACTATGGCTACACCTTC
clone size: once; J gene: TRBJ1-3; V gene: TRBV6-1; D gene: -; CDR3 protein: CASSEVSPSLLGNTIYF; CDR3 DNA: TGTGCCAGCAGTGAAGTCTCTCCCAGCCTCTTGGGAAACACCATATATTTT
clone size: -; J gene: TRBJ2-1; V gene: TRBV4-3; D gene: -; CDR3 protein: CASSQQTGTYNEQFF; CDR3 DNA: TGCGCCAGCAGCCAACAGACCGGGACCTACAATGAGCAGTTCTTC
clone size: -; J gene: TRBJ2-2; V gene: TRBV5-1; D gene: TRBD2; CDR3 protein: CASSLDSGGRADTGELFF; CDR3 DNA: TGCGCCAGCAGCTTGGATTCCGGCGGGAGGGCCGACACCGGGGAGCTGTTTTTT
clone size: -; J gene: TRBJ1-1; V gene: TRBV6-5; D gene: -; CDR3 protein: CASIPGPNTEAFF; CDR3 DNA: TGTGCCAGCATACCGGGACCTAACACTGAAGCTTTCTTT
clone size: -; J gene: TRBJ1-5; V gene: TRBV29-1; D gene: -; CDR3 protein: CSVAVQDVNQPQHF; CDR3 DNA: TGCAGCGTTGCTGTTCAGGATGTCAATCAGCCCCAGCATTTT
clone size: -; J gene: TRBJ1-4; V gene: TRBV4-1; D gene: -; CDR3 protein: CASSQPSQPGREKLFF; CDR3 DNA: TGCGCCAGCAGCCAACCGTCACAGCCCGGGAGAGAAAAACTGTTTTTT
clone size: once; J gene: TRBJ2-3; V gene: TRBV7-2; D gene: -; CDR3 protein: CASSLDSAGYSNF; CDR3 DNA: TGTGCCAGCAGCTTAGATTCGGCAGGATACAGTAATTTT
clone size: -; J gene: TRBJ2-7; V gene: TRBV2; D gene: -; CDR3 protein: CASSAGSYEQYF; CDR3 DNA: TGTGCCAGCAGTGCTGGCTCCTACGAGCAGTACTTC
clone size: once; J gene: TRBJ1-3; V gene: TRBV2; D gene: TRBD1; CDR3 protein: CASSKTGTGAGNTIYF; CDR3 DNA: TGTGCCAGCAGCAAGACCGGGACAGGGGCTGGAAACACCATATATTTT
clone size: -; J gene: TRBJ2-3; V gene: TRBV5-1; D gene: TRBD1; CDR3 protein: CASSFRQGGTDTQYF; CDR3 DNA: TGCGCCAGCAGCTTTCGACAGGGTGGCACAGATACGCAGTATTTT
clone size: -; J gene: TRBJ1-5; V gene: TRBV18; D gene: TRBD1; CDR3 protein: CASSPPGTGVAGQPQHF; CDR3 DNA: TGTGCCAGCTCACCACCCGGGACAGGGGTGGCGGGTCAGCCCCAGCATTTT
clone size: -; J gene: TRBJ1-1; V gene: TRBV30; D gene: -; CDR3 protein: CAWSPGRIAEAFF; CDR3 DNA: TGTGCCTGGAGCCCAGGGCGGATAGCTGAAGCTTTCTTT
clone size: -; J gene: TRBJ2-1; V gene: TRBV28; D gene: TRBD1; CDR3 protein: CASRYPGQGMTEQFF; CDR3 DNA: TGTGCCAGCAGATATCCCGGACAGGGAATGACTGAGCAGTTCTTC
clone size: -; J gene: TRBJ2-1; V gene: TRBV2; D gene: TRBD2; CDR3 protein: CASNLGLAGGNEQFF; CDR3 DNA: TGTGCCAGCAACCTGGGACTAGCGGGAGGCAATGAGCAGTTCTTC
clone size: -; J gene: TRBJ1-4; V gene: TRBV28; D gene: -; CDR3 protein: CASSFGGPTNEKLFF; CDR3 DNA: TGTGCCAGCAGTTTCGGCGGACCAACTAATGAAAAACTGTTTTTT
clone size: -; J gene: TRBJ1-5; V gene: TRBV5-1; D gene: -; CDR3 protein: CASSLVPGDQPQHF; CDR3 DNA: TGCGCCAGCAGCTTGGTACCAGGGGATCAGCCCCAGCATTTT
clone size: -; J gene: TRBJ1-5; V gene: TRBV6-1; D gene: -; CDR3 protein: CASSERWRQSNQPQHF; CDR3 DNA: TGTGCCAGCAGTGAAAGATGGCGGCAGAGTAATCAGCCCCAGCATTTT
clone size: -; J gene: TRBJ2-3; V gene: TRBV11-2; D gene: -; CDR3 protein: CASSPRVDTQYF; CDR3 DNA: TGTGCCAGCAGCCCCAGGGTAGATACGCAGTATTTT